One sample yielded the 2 T cell receptor beta chains listed below, sequenced in a study of identical twins. Via MiXCR, TCRdb re-called the 5' RACE reads, giving one row per CDR3 protein. Among around 670,000 distinct CDR3 sequences listed, roughly 6% were seen once. Sequences were obtained from naive T cells sorted from blood. These receptors all stem from a man between 18 and 35 years old in good health.

J is TRBJ2-3 and V is TRBV7-2; 7 nucleotides agree with TRBD1. V lost 5 bases, J lost 0 bases, and 5 bases stayed unmatched. This CDR3 has 15 amino acids. In germline, CDR1 is SGHTA, CDR2 FQGNSA. The CDR3 loop is CASSPTGLSTDTQYF. The DNA for the CDR3 is TGTGCCAGCAGCCCGACAGGGTTAAGCACAGATACGCAGTATTTT.

This clonotype was picked up many times. The V gene is TRBV7-2, the J gene TRBJ1-1, with D possibly matching TRBD1 (6 bases). Trimming shortened V by 7 bases and J by 4 bases, and 19 bases separated the two germline ends. The CDR3 totals 15 residues. Per the germline V gene, CDR1 is SGHTA and CDR2 is FQGNSA. CDR3 sequence (DNA): TGTGCCAGCATTTCCCGGACAAGAGGGGGCACTGAAGCTTTCTTT. It codes for CASISRTRGGTEAFF.